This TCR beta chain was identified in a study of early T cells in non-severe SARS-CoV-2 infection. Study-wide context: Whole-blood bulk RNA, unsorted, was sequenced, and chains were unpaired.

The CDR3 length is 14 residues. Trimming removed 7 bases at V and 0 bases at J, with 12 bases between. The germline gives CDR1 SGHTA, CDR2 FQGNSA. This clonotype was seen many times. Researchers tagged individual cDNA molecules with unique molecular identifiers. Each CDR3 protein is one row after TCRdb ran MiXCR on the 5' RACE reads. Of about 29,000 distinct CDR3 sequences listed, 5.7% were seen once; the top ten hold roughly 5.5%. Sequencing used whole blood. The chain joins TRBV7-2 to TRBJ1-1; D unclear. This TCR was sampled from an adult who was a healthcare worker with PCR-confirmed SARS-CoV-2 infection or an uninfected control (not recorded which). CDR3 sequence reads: CASNPTNMNTEAFF. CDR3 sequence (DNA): TGTGCCAGCAACCCGACGAATATGAACACTGAAGCTTTCTTT. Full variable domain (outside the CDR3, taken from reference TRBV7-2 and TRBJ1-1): GAGVSQSPSNKVTEKGKDVELRCDPISGHTALYWYRQSLGQGLEFLIYFQGNSAPDKSGLPSDRFSAERTGGSVSTLTIQRTQQEDSAVYLCASNPTNMNTEAFFGQGTRLTVV.